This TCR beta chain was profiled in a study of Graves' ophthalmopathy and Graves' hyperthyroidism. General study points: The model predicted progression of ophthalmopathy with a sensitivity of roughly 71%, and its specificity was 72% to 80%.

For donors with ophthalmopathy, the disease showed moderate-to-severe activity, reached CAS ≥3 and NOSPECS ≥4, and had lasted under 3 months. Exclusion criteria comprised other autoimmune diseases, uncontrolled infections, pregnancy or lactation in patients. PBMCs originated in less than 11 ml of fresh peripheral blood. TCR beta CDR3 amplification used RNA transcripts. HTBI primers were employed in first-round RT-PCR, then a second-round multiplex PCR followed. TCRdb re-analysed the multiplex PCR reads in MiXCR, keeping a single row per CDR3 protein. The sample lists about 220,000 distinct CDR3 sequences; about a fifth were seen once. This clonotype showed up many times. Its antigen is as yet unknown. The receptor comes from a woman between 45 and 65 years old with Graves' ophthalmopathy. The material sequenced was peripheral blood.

The CDR3 DNA reads TGTGCCAGCAGTTTTGGCGGGGGCTCGAATCAGCCCCAGCATTTT. Encoded protein: CASSFGGGSNQPQHF. The chain combines TRBV12-3 or TRBV12-4 with TRBJ1-5, with TRBD1 as a possible D gene (6 bases). V was trimmed by 3 bases and J by 4 bases, leaving 13 bases between them. This CDR3 is 15 amino acids long.